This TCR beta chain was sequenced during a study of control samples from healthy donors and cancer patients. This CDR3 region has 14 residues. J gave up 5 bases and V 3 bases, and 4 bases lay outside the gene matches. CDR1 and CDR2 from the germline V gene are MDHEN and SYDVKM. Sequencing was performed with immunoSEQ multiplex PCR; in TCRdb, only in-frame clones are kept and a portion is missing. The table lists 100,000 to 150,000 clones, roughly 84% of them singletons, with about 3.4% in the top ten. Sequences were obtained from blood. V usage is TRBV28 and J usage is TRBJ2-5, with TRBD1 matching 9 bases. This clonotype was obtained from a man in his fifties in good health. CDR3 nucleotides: TGTGCCAGCAGTTTGTGGACAGGGGAGGAGACCCAGTACTTC. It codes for CASSLWTGEETQYF.